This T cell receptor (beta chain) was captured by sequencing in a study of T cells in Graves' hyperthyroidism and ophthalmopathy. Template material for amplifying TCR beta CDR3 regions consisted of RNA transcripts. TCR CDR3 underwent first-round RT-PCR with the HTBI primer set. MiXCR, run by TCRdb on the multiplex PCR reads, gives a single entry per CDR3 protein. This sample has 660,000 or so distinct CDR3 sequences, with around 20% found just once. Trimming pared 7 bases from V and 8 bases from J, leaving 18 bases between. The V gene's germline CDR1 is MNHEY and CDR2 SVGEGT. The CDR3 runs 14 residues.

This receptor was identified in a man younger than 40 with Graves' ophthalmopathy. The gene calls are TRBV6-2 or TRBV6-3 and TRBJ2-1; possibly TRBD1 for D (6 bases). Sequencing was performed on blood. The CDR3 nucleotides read TGTGCCAGCACTCCCGGGTCAGGGGTGTATGAGCAGTTCTTC. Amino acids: CASTPGSGVYEQFF.